This T cell receptor (beta chain) was recovered during a study of cytomegalovirus exposure and HLA in healthy donors. Study context: The 120 validation repertoires used the same platform as the roughly 720 first-cohort repertoires (as reported by a later analysis).

The study's findings and limits: Researchers catalogued about 150 TCR beta chains as cytomegalovirus-associated. A later analysis found first-cohort TCR clusters tended to co-occur in the approximately 110 validation repertoires.

Comment on this clone: Its antigen is as yet unknown.

Assay: immunoSEQ multiplex PCR; the TCRdb copy retains only in-frame clones and omits some. The table lists 140,000 to 150,000 clones, 85% to 95% of them singletons. From the roughly 110-subject validation cohort, which was separate from the roughly 710-subject first cohort, the donors were drawn. The sample comprised PBMCs. The source is a young man in good health and CMV-seropositive.

CDR3 coding DNA: TGTGCCAGCATCCAGGGAGGGGACACCGGGGAGCTGTTTTTT. Translation: CASIQGGDTGELFF. The chain carries TRBV6-6 and TRBJ2-2, with TRBD2 matching 7 bases. Germline V gives CDR1 MNHNY, CDR2 SVGAGI (reference sequence). The V gene end was trimmed by 7 bases and the J gene end by 3 bases; junction bases not matched to a gene: 5. The CDR3 is 14 residues long.